Presented here are 2 T cell receptor beta chains from one specimen sequenced in a study of OX40 agonist ivuxolimab in advanced cancers. Profiling relied on immunoSEQ multiplex PCR, and the TCRdb table lists in-frame clones only, not all of them. The sample includes about 59,000 clones, over 70% of them seen just once. The source material was CD4+ or CD8+ T cells sorted from blood, sampled in a trial of the OX40 agonist ivuxolimab. The receptors come from an adult with an advanced solid tumor such as melanoma, head and neck, liver or kidney cancer.

This chain joins TRBV9 and TRBJ1-2; no firm D call. CDR3 length equals 14 residues. Per the germline V gene, CDR1 is SGDLS and CDR2 is YYNGEE. The V and J ends lost 3 bases and 2 bases respectively, with 11 bases between them. CDR3 coding DNA: TGTGCCAGCAGCGGCATTAGACGGAACTATGGCTACACCTTC. It is translated as CASSGIRRNYGYTF.

The rearrangement joins TRBV29-1 to TRBJ2-1; 10 nucleotides match TRBD2. There are 12 residues in the CDR3. Germline values: CDR1 SQVTM, CDR2 ANQGSEA. The ends lost 5 bases at V and 8 bases at J; junction bases unmatched: 3. CDR3 DNA: TGCAGCGTTCCCCTAGCGGGGGATGAGCAGTTCTTC. The encoded protein is CSVPLAGDEQFF.